The present entry profiles one T cell receptor (beta chain) with its context. Its antigen is currently not known. Per-nucleotide qualities are absent, and no much larger clonotype sits a single base away. At the junction V is shortened by 4 bases and J by 4 bases; bases outside the gene matches: 11. In the germline V gene (reference sequence), CDR1 corresponds to SGHNT and CDR2 to YYREEE. The CDR3, from cysteine to phenylalanine, totals 16 residues. CDR3 DNA is the only sequence kept; it has 48 bases, read in frame from the first base. The record originates from a study of cytomegalovirus exposure and HLA in healthy donors (dated by TCRdb to the late 2010s). For context, the study as a whole: According to an earlier analysis of several hundred of the donors, 150 million to 200 million T cells yielded 117 million unique TCR beta sequences and about 300 Gb of sequence data. Among around 400 genotyped donors of the cohort, an average of around 240,000 unique TCR beta nucleotide sequences were sequenced per donor, roughly 20% of them non-productive. Rather than drawing on any new phenotypic data, the later analysis identified candidate immune exposures from TCR beta sequences and the way those sequences occurred across donors. The study profiled the T cell repertoires of hundreds of subjects by immunosequencing and related them to cytomegalovirus serostatus. A handful of DR-DQ haplotypes were handled as single units for association and clustering because linkage in the cohort was strong. In a later genetic analysis, genome-wide SNP genotypes for about three fifths of the roughly 670 donors were used, and that subset was treated as a discovery cohort. HLA typing covered class I and class II loci at four-digit resolution. In a later analysis, previously published TCR beta repertoires from 500 to 750 donors were re-analyzed and high-resolution HLA genotyping was added so that TCR occurrence patterns could be studied. The aim of the study was to test whether cataloging public T cell receptors could identify signatures of past pathogen exposure. Every discovery cohort repertoire had been produced on one sequencing platform. Donor age, sex, ethnicity and CMV serostatus were collected together with the repertoire data. An early release that covered several hundred HLA-typed donors contained approximately 300 gigabases of sequencing data and some 87 million unique TCR sequences. Typing coverage varied by locus: roughly 620-640 donors for A, B, C, DRB1 and DQB1; more than 500 for DQA1; around 610 for DPA1; 400 to 480 for DPB1. In addition to the first cohort of around 670 subjects, a separate validation cohort of approximately 110 different subjects was used. An earlier analysis of more than 450 of the donors used high-throughput TCR beta sequencing to judge whether each TCR beta V gene segment behaved as functional or pseudogenic. The study combined high-throughput TCR immunosequencing, statistical association of individual TCRs with disease status, and machine learning to predict cytomegalovirus infection status. Among the roughly 400 genotyped donors, around 79% belonged to the genetic ancestry cluster associated with self-reported Caucasian donors.

The cohort was made up of roughly 670 healthy bone marrow donors. Cohort members were all nominally healthy when sampled, although unrecorded immune exposures were likely present. The donor tested CMV seropositive and was one of the 289 seropositive cohort members. Each donor provided a peripheral blood sample, and peripheral blood mononuclear cells were used for TCR beta sequencing. Genomic DNA was extracted from the blood cell samples with the Qiagen DNeasy Blood Extraction Kit. Broader findings and caveats from the paper: A further reported finding was that TCR beta sequences accurately predicted the HLA-A and HLA-B alleles for most subjects in the first cohort. According to the authors, the approach could potentially be generalized to other disease states and immunological phenotypes. Most TCR sequences were seen in very few donors, while some public TCRs were found in many individuals. An association between a missense DCLRE1C variant and V-gene and J-gene trimming of TCR beta chains was found in a later genetic analysis and replicated in an independent cohort. According to a later analysis, parvovirus B19, influenza, CMV and Epstein-Barr virus appeared linked to several top co-occurrence clusters. The 87-base-pair reads could not distinguish some IMGT-functional V segments, including TRBV6-2 and TRBV6-3, so those segments were excluded. In a later analysis, most CMV-associated TCR beta chains were found to appear HLA-restricted, with HLA associations seemingly driven largely by CMV exposure. Compared with the roughly 710-donor mean, donors in an Asian-associated ancestry cluster had fewer N-insertions in productive TCRs, according to a later genetic analysis. HLA typing was unavailable for some donors at each locus, so association tests used only the typed subset. Roughly uniform sequencing depth across donors was assumed in presence/absence analyses, although this assumption may not hold. Because counts were too low, about 17 rarely observed V segments, including chromosome 9 orphons, were excluded from the earlier analysis of 587 of the donors. A cluster of highly shared sequence variants was judged likely to represent a technical artifact of the sequencing pipeline. Compared with equally common non-associated chains, HLA-associated TCR beta chains in a later analysis were more clonally expanded and had lower generation probabilities. According to a later analysis, TCR association rates differed among HLA loci, with DRB1 alleles showing the most associated TCRs and HLA-C alleles showing the fewest. In a later analysis, 16,951 TCR beta sequences were associated with specific HLA alleles at a false discovery rate of 0.05. In the study, around 150 TCR beta chains were listed as associated with cytomegalovirus. Correlated functional status among segregating V segments might reflect linkage disequilibrium, but an unknown experimental factor could not be ruled out. In vitro tests confirmed that three of the cytomegalovirus-associated TCR beta chains recognize cytomegalovirus antigens. An earlier analysis of some 560 of the donors showed that most TCR beta V segments appeared in productive rearrangements either about 90% or about 30% of the time, which broadly matched IMGT annotations. This cohort had only TCR beta chains sequenced, and the lack of alpha or paired-chain data limited which features could be detected. Cytomegalovirus status was reported to be diagnosed by the classifier with high specificity and sensitivity in both the original and validation cohorts. For the cohort, immune exposure information was limited to CMV serostatus. Strong co-occurrence of HLA alleles, especially DR and DQ, made assigning TCR associations to individual alleles difficult.

The library came from the immunoSEQ multiplex PCR assay. A mixture of 60 forward primers for TCR Vbeta segments and 13 reverse primers for TCR Jbeta segments was used in the multiplex PCR. A multiplex PCR assay on genomic DNA amplified the CDR3 region of rearranged TCR beta genes. The amplified TCR beta libraries were sequenced on the Illumina HiSeq System as 87-base-pair reads. The paper's processing steps were these. Across the 500 to 700 repertoires, a later analysis counted some 81 million unique TCR beta chains, around 10 million of which were shared by at least two donors. A nearest-neighbor algorithm error-corrected the raw reads and collapsed the reads into unique sequences, merging closely related sequences to remove PCR and sequencing errors. V, D and J gene segments were assigned by aligning CDR3 sequences to IMGT reference sequences. For a sequence to be retained, at least a six-nucleotide match to both a V gene segment and a J gene segment was required. Rearrangements were called productive when the CDR3 lacked stop codons and stayed in frame with V and J; all others were non-productive. Following IMGT convention, CDR3 was defined as the stretch from the second conserved V-encoded cysteine to the conserved J-encoded phenylalanine. The earlier analysis of roughly 590 of the donors excluded sequences that lacked an unambiguous match to a single V gene segment. In an earlier analysis of around 590 of the donors, a V segment was called functional when productive rearrangements were above 56.7%, and segregating when the standard deviation between donors exceeded 5%. To diagnose cytomegalovirus status from the catalog of TCR beta chain sequences, a statistical classification framework was built. V and J gene assignment, in a later analysis, came from comparing TCR nucleotide sequences with IMGT/GENE-DB human TR gene sequences. A later analysis assigned CDR3 sequences and most-parsimonious VDJ recombination scenarios with the TCRdist pipeline. In a later analysis, each TCR beta chain was defined by its CDR3 amino acid sequence together with its V-gene family, and reads lacking a unique V-gene family were excluded. In a later analysis, around 650 highly shared, low-generation-probability nucleotide sequences were removed to address suspected cross-contamination and a sequencing artifact. In a later analysis, a clonal expansion index for each public chain was calculated from normalized within-repertoire ranks of inferred template counts. In a later analysis, generation probabilities were computed using a VDJ recombination model fitted to out-of-frame rearrangements, and the results were checked against IGoR. In a later analysis, hypergeometric tests were used to score TCR-TCR, TCR-HLA and TCR-CMV co-occurrence, with a repertoire-size bias correction applied to TCR pairs. In a later analysis, false discovery rates were estimated by permuting HLA or CMV assignments 20 times. In a later analysis, co-occurring TCRs were grouped using DBSCAN, with TCRdist sequence similarity added in when clustering inside HLA-allele-positive subsets. For co-occurrence clustering, repertoires with fewer than 30,000 or more than 120,000 public chains were excluded, along with roughly five repertoires with anomalous nucleotide sharing. TCRdb provides this immuneACCESS table in a form limited to in-frame rearrangements. Some clones are lacking; in checked studies, under half of them reflect an unresolved V gene, and why the rest are absent is not known. V and J calls and clone size are as listed in that table; D and trimming were resolved from the DNA. A total of some 100,000 clones appear in this sample, 76% of them only once. The ten largest clonotypes hold over 3.5% of the sample.

The specimen was PBMCs. The chain was built from TRBV5-4 and TRBJ1-2; TRBD1 lines up with 9 middle nucleotides. The clonotype originates from a woman between 50 and 59 years old in good health and CMV-seropositive. The DNA is as follows: TGTGCCAGCAGCATCCGGGACAGGGCTTCCGTCTATGGCTACACCTTC. It encodes CASSIRDRASVYGYTF. The full variable domain, with segments outside the CDR3 supplied by the reference TRBV5-4 and TRBJ1-2 proteins, appears as ETGVTQSPTHLIKTRGQQVTLRCSSQSGHNTVSWYQQALGQGPQFIFQYYREEENGRGNFPPRFSGLQFPNYSSELNVNALELDDSALYLCASSIRDRASVYGYTFGSGTRLTVV.